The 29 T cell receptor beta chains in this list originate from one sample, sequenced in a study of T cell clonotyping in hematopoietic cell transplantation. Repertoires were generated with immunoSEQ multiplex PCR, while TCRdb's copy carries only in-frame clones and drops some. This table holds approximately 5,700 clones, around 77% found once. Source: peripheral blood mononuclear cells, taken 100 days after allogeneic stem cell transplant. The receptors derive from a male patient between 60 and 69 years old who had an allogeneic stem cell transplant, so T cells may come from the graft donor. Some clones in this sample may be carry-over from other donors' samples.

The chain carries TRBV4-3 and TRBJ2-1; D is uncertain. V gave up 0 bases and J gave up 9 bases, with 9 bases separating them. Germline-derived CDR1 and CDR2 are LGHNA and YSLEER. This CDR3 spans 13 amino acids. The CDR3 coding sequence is TGCGCCAGCAGCCAAGATCTCGGGCCTGAGCAGTTCTTC. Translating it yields CASSQDLGPEQFF.

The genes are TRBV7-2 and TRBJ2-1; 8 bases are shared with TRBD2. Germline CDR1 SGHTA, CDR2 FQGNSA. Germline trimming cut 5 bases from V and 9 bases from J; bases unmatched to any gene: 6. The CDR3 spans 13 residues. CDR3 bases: TGTGCCAGCAGCCCCGGACTAGCTAGTGAGCAGTTCTTC. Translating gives CASSPGLASEQFF.

CDR3 sequence (DNA): TGTGCCAGCAGTTTATCGCGGGAAGAGCAGTTCTTC. It codes for CASSLSREEQFF. J is TRBJ2-1 and V is TRBV28, with D tentatively TRBD2 (6 bases). V lost 1 base and J 10 bases, leaving 8 bases between the germline ends. There are 12 residues in the CDR3. CDR1 and CDR2 from the germline V gene are MDHEN and SYDVKM. The whole variable domain, remainder taken from reference TRBV28 and TRBJ2-1, is DVKVTQSSRYLVKRTGEKVFLECVQDMDHENMFWYRQDPGLGLRLIYFSYDVKMKEKGDIPEGYSVSREKKERFSLILESASTNQTSMYLCASSLSREEQFFGPGTRLTVL.

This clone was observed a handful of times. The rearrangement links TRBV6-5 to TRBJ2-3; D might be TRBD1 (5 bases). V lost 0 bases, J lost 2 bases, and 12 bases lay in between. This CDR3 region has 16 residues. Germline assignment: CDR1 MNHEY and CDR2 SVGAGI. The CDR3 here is CASSYSSARDTDTQYF. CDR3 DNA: TGTGCCAGCAGTTACTCGAGCGCCAGGGACACAGATACGCAGTATTTT.

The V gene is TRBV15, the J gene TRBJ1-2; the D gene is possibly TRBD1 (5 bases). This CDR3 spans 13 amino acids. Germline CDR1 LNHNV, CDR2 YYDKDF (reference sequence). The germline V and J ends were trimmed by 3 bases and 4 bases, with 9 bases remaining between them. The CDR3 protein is CATSSRGSYGYTF. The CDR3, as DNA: TGTGCCACCAGCAGTCGGGGGAGCTATGGCTACACCTTC.

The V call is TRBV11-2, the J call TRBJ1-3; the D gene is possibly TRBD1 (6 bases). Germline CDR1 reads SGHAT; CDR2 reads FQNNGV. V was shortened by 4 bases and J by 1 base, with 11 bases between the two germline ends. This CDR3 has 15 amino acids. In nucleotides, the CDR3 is TGTGCCAGCAGCTCCTACAGGGATTCTGGAAACACCATATATTTT. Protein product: CASSSYRDSGNTIYF.

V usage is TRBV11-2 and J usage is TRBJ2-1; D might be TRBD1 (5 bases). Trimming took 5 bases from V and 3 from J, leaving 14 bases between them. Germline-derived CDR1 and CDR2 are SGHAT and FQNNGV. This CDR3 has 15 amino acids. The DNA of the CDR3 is TGTGCCAGCAGCGCCGCTTCAAGGGGCTACAATGAGCAGTTCTTC. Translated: CASSAASRGYNEQFF.

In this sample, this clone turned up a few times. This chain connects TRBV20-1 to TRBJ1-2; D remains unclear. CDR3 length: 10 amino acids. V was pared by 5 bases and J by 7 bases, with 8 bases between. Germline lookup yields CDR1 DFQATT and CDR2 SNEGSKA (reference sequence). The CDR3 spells CSASLGGYTF. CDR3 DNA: TGCAGTGCTTCTTTAGGTGGCTACACCTTC.

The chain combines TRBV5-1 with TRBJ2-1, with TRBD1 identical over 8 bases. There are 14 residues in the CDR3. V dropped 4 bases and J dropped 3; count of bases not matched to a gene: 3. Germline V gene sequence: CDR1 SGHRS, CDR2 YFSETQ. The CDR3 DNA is TGCGCCAGCAGCGGGGGGACAGGCTACAATGAGCAGTTCTTC. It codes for CASSGGTGYNEQFF.

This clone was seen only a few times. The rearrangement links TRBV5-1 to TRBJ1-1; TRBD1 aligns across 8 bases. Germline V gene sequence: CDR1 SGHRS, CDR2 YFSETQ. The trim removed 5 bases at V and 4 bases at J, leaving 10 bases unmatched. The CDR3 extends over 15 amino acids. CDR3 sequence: CASRNRTGRGTEAFF. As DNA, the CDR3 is TGCGCCAGCAGAAACCGGACAGGGAGGGGCACTGAAGCTTTCTTT.

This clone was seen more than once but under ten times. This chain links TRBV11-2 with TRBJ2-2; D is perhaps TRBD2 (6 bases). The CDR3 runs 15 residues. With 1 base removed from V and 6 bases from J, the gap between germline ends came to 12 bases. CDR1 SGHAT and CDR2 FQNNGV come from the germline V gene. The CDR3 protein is CASSLVWGGSGELFF. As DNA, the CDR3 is TGTGCCAGCAGCTTAGTTTGGGGAGGTTCCGGGGAGCTGTTTTTT. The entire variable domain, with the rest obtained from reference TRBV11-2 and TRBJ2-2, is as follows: EAGVAQSPRYKIIEKRQSVAFWCNPISGHATLYWYQQILGQGPKLLIQFQNNGVVDDSQLPKDRFSAERLKGVDSTLKIQPAKLEDSAVYLCASSLVWGGSGELFFGEGSRLTVL.

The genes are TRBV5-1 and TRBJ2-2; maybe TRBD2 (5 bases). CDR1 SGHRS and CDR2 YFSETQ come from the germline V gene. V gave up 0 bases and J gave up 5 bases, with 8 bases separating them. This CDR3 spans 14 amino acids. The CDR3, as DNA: TGCGCCAGCAGCTTGGGACCGGGGACCGGGGAGCTGTTTTTT. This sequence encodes CASSLGPGTGELFF.

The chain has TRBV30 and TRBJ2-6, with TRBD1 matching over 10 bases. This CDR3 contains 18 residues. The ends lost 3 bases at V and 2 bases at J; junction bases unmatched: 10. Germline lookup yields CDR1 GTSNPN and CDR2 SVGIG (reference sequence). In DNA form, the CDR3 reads TGTGCCTGGAGGATGGGGGGGACAGGGGTCCCTGGGGCCAACGTCCTGACTTTC. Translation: CAWRMGGTGVPGANVLTF.

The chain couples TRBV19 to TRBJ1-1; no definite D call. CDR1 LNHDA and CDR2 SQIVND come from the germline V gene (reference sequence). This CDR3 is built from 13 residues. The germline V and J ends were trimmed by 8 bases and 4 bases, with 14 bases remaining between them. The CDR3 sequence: CASSYGEGTEAFF. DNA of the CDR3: TGTGCCAGTTCCTATGGGGAGGGCACTGAAGCTTTCTTT. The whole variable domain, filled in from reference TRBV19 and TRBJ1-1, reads DGGITQSPKYLFRKEGQNVTLSCEQNLNHDAMYWYRQDPGQGLRLIYYSQIVNDFQKGDIAEGYSVSREKKESFPLTVTSAQKNPTAFYLCASSYGEGTEAFFGQGTRLTVV.

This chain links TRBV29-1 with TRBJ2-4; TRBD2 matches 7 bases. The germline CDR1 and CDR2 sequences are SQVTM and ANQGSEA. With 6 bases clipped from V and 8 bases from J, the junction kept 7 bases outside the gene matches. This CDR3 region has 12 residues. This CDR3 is CSVATGGDIQYF. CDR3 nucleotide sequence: TGCAGCGTCGCGACTGGGGGGGACATTCAGTACTTC.

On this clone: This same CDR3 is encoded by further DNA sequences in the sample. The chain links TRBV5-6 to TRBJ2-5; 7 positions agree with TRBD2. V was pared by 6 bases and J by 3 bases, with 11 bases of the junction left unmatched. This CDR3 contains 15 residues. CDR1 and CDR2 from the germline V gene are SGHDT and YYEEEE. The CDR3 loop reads CASTSPQAGEETQYF. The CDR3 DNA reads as TGTGCCAGCACCTCCCCCCAGGCGGGAGAAGAGACCCAGTACTTC.

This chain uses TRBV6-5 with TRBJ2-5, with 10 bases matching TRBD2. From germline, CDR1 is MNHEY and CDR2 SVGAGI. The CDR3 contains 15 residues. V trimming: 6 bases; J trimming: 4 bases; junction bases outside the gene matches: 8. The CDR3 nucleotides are TGTGCCAGCAGCGATGTAGCGGGAGGACCAGAGACCCAGTACTTC. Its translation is CASSDVAGGPETQYF.

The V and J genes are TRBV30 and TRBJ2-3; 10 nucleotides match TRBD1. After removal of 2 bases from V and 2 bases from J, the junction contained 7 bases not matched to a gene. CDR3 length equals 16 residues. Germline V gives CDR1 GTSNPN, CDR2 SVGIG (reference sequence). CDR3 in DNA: TGTGCCTGGAGTCTAGGGACAGGGGACGCCACAGATACGCAGTATTTT. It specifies CAWSLGTGDATDTQYF. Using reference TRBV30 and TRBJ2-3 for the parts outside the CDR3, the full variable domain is SQTIHQWPATLVQPVGSPLSLECTVEGTSNPNLYWYRQAAGRGLQLLFYSVGIGQISSEVPQNLSASRPQDRQFILSSKKLLLSDSGFYLCAWSLGTGDATDTQYFGPGTRLTVL.

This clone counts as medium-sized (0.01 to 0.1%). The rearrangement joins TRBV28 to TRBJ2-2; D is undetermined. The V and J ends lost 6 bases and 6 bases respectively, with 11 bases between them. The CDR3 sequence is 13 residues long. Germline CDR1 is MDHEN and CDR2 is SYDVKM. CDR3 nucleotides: TGTGCCAGCAGCCGGCTGGCCGCCGGGGAGCTGTTTTTT. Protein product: CASSRLAAGELFF.

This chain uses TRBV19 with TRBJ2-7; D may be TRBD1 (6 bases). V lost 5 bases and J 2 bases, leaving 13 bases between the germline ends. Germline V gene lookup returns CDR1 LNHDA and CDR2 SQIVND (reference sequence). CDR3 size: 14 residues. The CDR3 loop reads CASSWLGATYEQYF. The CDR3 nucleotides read TGTGCCAGTAGTTGGTTGGGGGCCACCTACGAGCAGTACTTC. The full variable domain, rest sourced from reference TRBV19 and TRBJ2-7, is DGGITQSPKYLFRKEGQNVTLSCEQNLNHDAMYWYRQDPGQGLRLIYYSQIVNDFQKGDIAEGYSVSREKKESFPLTVTSAQKNPTAFYLCASSWLGATYEQYFGPGTRLTVT.

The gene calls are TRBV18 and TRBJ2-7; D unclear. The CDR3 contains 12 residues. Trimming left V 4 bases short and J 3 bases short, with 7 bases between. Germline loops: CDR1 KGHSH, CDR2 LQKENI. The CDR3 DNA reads TGTGCCAGCTCACTGGGTTACTACGAGCAGTACTTC. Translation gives CASSLGYYEQYF. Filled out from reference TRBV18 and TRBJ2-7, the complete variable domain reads NAGVMQNPRHLVRRRGQEARLRCSPMKGHSHVYWYRQLPEEGLKFMVYLQKENIIDESGMPKERFSAEFPKEGPSILRIQQVVRGDSAAYFCASSLGYYEQYFGPGTRLTVT.

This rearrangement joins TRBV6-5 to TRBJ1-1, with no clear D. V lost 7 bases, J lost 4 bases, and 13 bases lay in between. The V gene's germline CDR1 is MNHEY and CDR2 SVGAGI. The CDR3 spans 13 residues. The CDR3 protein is CASTNPSGTEAFF. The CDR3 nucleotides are TGTGCCAGCACCAACCCCTCAGGCACTGAAGCTTTCTTT.

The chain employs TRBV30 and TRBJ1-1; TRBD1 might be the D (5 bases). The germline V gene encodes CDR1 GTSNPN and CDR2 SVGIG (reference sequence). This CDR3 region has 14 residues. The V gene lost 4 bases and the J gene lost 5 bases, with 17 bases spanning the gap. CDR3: CAWTWGVTPTEAFF. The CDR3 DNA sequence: TGTGCCTGGACCTGGGGGGTAACGCCGACTGAAGCTTTCTTT.

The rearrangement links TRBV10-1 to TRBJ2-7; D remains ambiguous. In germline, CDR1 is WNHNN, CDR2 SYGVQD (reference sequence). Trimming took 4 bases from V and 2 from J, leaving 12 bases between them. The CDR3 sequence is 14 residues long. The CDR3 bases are TGCGCCAGCAGTGGGACCACCTCTACCTACGAGCAGTACTTC. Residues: CASSGTTSTYEQYF.

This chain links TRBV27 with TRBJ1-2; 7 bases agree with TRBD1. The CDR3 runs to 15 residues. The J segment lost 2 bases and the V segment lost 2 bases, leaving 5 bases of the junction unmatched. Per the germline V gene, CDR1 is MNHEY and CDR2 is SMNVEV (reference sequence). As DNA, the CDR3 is TGTGCCAGCAGTTTACTGTCGACAGGGAACTATGGCTACACCTTC. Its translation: CASSLLSTGNYGYTF.

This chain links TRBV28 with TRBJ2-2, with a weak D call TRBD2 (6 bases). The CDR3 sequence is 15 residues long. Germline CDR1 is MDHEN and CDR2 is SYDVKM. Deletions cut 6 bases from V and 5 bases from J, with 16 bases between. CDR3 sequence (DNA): TGTGCCAGCAGCCGGGACCTAAGCGGGACCGGGGAGCTGTTTTTT. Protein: CASSRDLSGTGELFF. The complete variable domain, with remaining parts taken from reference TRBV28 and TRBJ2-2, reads DVKVTQSSRYLVKRTGEKVFLECVQDMDHENMFWYRQDPGLGLRLIYFSYDVKMKEKGDIPEGYSVSREKKERFSLILESASTNQTSMYLCASSRDLSGTGELFFGEGSRLTVL.

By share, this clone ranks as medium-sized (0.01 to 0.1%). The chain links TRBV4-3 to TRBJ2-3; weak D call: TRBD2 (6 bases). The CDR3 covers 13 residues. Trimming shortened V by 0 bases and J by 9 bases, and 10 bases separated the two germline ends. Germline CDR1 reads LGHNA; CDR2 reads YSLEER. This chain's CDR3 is CASSQEARGTQYF. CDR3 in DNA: TGCGCCAGCAGCCAAGAAGCGCGGGGAACGCAGTATTTT.

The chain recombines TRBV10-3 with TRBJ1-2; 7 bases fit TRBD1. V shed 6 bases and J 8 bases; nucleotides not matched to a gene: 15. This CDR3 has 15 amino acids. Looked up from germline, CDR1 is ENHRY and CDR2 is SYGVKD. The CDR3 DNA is TGTGCCATCAGCATAGGACAGGAGGATTTGGGCGGCTACACCTTC. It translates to CAISIGQEDLGGYTF.

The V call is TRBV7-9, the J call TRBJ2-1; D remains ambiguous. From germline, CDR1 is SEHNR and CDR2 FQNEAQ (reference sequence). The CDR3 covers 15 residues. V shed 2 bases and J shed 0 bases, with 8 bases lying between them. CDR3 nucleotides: TGTGCCAGCAGCTTATATCTGAGCTCCTACAATGAGCAGTTCTTC. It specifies CASSLYLSSYNEQFF. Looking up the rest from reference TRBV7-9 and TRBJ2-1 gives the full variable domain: DTGVSQNPRHKITKRGQNVTFRCDPISEHNRLYWYRQTLGQGPEFLTYFQNEAQLEKSRLLSDRFSAERPKGSFSTLEIQRTEQGDSAMYLCASSLYLSSYNEQFFGPGTRLTVL.